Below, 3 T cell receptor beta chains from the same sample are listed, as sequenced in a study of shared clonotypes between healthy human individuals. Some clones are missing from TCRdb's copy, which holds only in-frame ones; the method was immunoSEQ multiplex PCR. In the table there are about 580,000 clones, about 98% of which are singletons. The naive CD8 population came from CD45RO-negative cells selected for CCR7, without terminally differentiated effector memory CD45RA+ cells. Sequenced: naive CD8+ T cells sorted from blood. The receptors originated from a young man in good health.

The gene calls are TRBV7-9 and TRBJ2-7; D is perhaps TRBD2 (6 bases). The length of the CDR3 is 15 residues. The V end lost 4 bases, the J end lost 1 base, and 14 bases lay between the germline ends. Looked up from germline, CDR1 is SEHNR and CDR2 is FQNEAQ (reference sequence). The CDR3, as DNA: TGTGCCAGCAGCTACGGCCCGGGGGAGTCCTACGAGCAGTACTTC. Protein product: CASSYGPGESYEQYF.

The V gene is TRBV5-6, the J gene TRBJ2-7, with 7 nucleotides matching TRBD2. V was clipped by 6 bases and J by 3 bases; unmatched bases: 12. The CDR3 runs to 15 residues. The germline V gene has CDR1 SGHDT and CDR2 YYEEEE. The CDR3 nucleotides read TGTGCCAGCACCGAATGGGAGGCGGGGGACTACGAGCAGTACTTC. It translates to CASTEWEAGDYEQYF.

CDR3 region: CASSLVRYNEQFF. CDR3 coding DNA: TGTGCCAGCAGCTTGGTTCGCTACAATGAGCAGTTCTTC. The chain is built from TRBV5-5 and TRBJ2-1; D is undetermined. V lost 0 bases and J 3 bases, leaving 4 bases between the germline ends. CDR1 is SGHKS and CDR2 is YYEKEE in the germline V gene (reference sequence). The CDR3 has 13 residues.